This T cell receptor beta chain derives from a study of Graves' ophthalmopathy and Graves' hyperthyroidism (dated by TCRdb to the late 2010s). About the full investigation: Peripheral blood was collected before any treatment was given, at the time of initial diagnosis. The study used TCR beta repertoire signatures to distinguish Graves' ophthalmopathy from Graves' hyperthyroidism and to predict progression to ophthalmopathy. In total, 120 to 150 blood samples were TCR-sequenced: roughly 45 ophthalmopathy, under 85 hyperthyroidism and about 17 hyperthyroidism-to-ophthalmopathy patients. To explore V-J signatures that separate ophthalmopathy from hyperthyroidism, a discovery set of around 97 patients was enrolled, consisting of about 45 with ophthalmopathy and around 57 with stable hyperthyroidism. An independent validation cohort was composed of 18 hyperthyroidism patients and 17 patients who later progressed from hyperthyroidism to ophthalmopathy. In roughly 6 hyperthyroidism patients, T-cell repertoires of thyroid tissue and blood were compared. Following sampling, methimazole starting at 30 mg daily was administered to hyperthyroidism patients, and high-dose intravenous methylprednisolone was administered to ophthalmopathy patients.

From its cysteine to its phenylalanine, the CDR3 spans 16 amino acids. Kept here is only the CDR3 DNA, which spans 48 bases and is read in frame from base 1. The junction shows trimming of 2 bases on V and 11 bases on J, plus 24 bases between the germline ends. CDR1 and CDR2, looked up from the germline V gene (reference sequence), are SEHNR and FQNEAQ. Ophthalmopathy patients had moderately to severely active disease, Clinical Activity Score of at least 3, NOSPECS grade of at least 4, and disease duration under 3 months. Patients were excluded if they had other autoimmune diseases, uncontrolled infections, pregnancy or lactation. Diagnosis was based on clinical symptoms, serum thyroxine, TRAb, thyroid ultrasound and orbital computed tomography. Using Ficoll-Paque density gradient centrifugation, PBMCs were isolated from about 9.4 ml of fresh peripheral blood. Total RNA was extracted using Trizol reagent, and RNA quality was checked on an Agilent 2100 Bioanalyzer.

General conclusions and limits of the study: In validation, the model predicted ophthalmopathy progression with 55% to 71% sensitivity and about 77% specificity; some 13 predicted patients were CT-confirmed with GO in a median of about 6.2 months. Among expanded thyroid clonotypes with frequency above 0.001, most also showed up in blood, which suggests that blood repertoires may reflect the thyroid immune response. Sample size was not statistically predetermined, and group allocation was not concealed from the investigators. In cross-validation, the 13-signature model distinguished ophthalmopathy from stable hyperthyroidism with 87.88% sensitivity and roughly 81% specificity, while in the test set the corresponding values were about 79% and 69%.

With regard to this clonotype: Its binding antigen is unknown. No much larger clonotype is one base removed from it; base qualities were not supplied.

TCR beta CDR3 regions were amplified from RNA transcripts for repertoire sequencing. The first round was an RT-PCR using HTBI primers with the Qiagen OneStep RT-PCR kit, and this first round was followed by a second-round multiplex PCR, then size selection and purification. The libraries underwent paired-end sequencing with 100 bp reads on an Illumina HiSeq2000. Under the source paper's analysis protocol: SOAPnuke was used for read processing, and reads with adapters, uncalled bases, a mean Phred below 15, or no exact constant-primer or identifier match were discarded. High-quality paired reads were merged with COPE v1.2.5. Each unique nucleotide sequence was treated as a clonotype, and MiTCR v1.1 was used to align the clonotypes to the IMGT TRB V, D and J references. The analysis was limited to V-J combinations with a frequency above 0.0001, which together covered 99.2% of the repertoires. For each V-J combination, a TCR clonal expansion and chaos score was defined as the ratio of F50 clonal expansion to chaos observed in the TCRdist matrix. Welch's t-statistics and random forest were used to reduce the features to some 13 V-J combinations, which were then used as input to a naive Bayes classifier. Thyroid-blood repertoire similarity was quantified with the Morisita-Horn index. The public reads were run again by TCRdb, first through fastp at Q25 and then through MiXCR, and only productive beta chains were kept. Every CDR3 protein is listed once, alongside the most common genes and DNA of its rows. TCRdb's processing, not the authors' own work, is the source of the V and J calls. The sample contains over 650,000 distinct CDR3 sequences, over 40% of them found a single time. The top ten hold around 3.3% of the sample.

This chain is built from TRBV7-9 and TRBJ2-5; a tentative D match to TRBD2 spans 7 bases. Sample: peripheral blood. The clonotype originates from an adult man with Graves' ophthalmopathy. The nucleotides are TGTGCCAGCAGCTTATACCTTGCGGGGGCCACAGATACGCAGTACTTC. The resulting protein is CASSLYLAGATDTQYF. With all but the CDR3 taken from the reference TRBV7-9 and TRBJ2-5 genes, the full variable domain is: DTGVSQNPRHKITKRGQNVTFRCDPISEHNRLYWYRQTLGQGPEFLTYFQNEAQLEKSRLLSDRFSAERPKGSFSTLEIQRTEQGDSAMYLCASSLYLAGATDTQYFGPGTRLLVL.